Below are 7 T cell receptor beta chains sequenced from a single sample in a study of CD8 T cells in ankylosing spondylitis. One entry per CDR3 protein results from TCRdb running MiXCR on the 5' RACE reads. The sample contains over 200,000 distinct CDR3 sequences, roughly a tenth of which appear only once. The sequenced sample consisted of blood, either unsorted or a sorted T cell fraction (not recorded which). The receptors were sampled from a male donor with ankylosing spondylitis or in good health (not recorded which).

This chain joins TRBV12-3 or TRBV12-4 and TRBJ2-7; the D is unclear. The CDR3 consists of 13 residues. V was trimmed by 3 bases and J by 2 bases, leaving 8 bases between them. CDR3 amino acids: CASSFPPPYEQYF. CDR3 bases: TGTGCCAGCAGTTTCCCCCCTCCCTACGAGCAGTACTTC.

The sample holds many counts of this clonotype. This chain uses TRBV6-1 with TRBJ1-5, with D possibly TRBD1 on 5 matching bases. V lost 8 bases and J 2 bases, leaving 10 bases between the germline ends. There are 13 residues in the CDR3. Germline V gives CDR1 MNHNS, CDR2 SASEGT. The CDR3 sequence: CASRGGGNQPQHF. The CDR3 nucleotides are TGTGCCAGCCGTGGGGGGGGCAATCAGCCCCAGCATTTT.

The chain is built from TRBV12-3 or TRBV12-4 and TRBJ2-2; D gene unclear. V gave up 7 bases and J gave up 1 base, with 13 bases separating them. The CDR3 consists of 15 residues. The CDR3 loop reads CASTAGLVNTGELFF. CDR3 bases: TGTGCCAGCACCGCAGGTCTCGTGAACACCGGGGAGCTGTTTTTT.

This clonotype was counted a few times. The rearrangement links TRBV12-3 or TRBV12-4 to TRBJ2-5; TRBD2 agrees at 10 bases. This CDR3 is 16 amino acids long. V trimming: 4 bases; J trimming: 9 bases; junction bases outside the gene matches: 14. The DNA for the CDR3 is TGTGCCAGCAGTTCCTCCGGTAGCGGGGGGTCCAGGTCCCAGTACTTC. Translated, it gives CASSSSGSGGSRSQYF.

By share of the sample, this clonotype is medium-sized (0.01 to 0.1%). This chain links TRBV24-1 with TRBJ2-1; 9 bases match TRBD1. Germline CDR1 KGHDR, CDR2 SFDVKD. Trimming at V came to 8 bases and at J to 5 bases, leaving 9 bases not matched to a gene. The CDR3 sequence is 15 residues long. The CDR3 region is CATNTDRGSDNEQFF. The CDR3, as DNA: TGTGCCACCAACACGGACAGGGGAAGCGACAATGAGCAGTTCTTC.

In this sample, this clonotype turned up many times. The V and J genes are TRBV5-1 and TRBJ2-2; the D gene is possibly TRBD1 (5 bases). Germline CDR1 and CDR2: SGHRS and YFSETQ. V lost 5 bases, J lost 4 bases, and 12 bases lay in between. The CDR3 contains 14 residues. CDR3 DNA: TGCGCCAGCAGAGTCCCCGACAGCACCGGGGAGCTGTTTTTT. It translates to CASRVPDSTGELFF.

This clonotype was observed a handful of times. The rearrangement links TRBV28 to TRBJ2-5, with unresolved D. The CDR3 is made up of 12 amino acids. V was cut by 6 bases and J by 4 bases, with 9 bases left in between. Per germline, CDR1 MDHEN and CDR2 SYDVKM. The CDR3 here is CASRGQRETQYF. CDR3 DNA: TGTGCCAGCAGGGGCCAGAGAGAGACCCAGTACTTC.